The rows below give T cell receptor beta chains drawn from one sample of a study of memory CD4+ T cells and cytomegalovirus serostatus. Sequencing was performed with immunoSEQ multiplex PCR; in TCRdb, only in-frame clones are kept and a portion is missing. The table records some 48,000 clones, around 82% of them present only once. Sample: memory CD4+ T cells from blood. The receptors were sampled from an adult in good health and CMV-seronegative. CDR3s include the opening cysteine and the closing phenylalanine or tryptophan. The D gene is left open where the match is weak. Size is stated for part of the rows, as once, few or many counts, or as a class when the clone is expanded.

d_call	v_call	j_call	clone_size	cdr3_aa	cdr3_nt
TRBD2	TRBV25-1	TRBJ2-1	-	CASQGLAFNEQFF	TGTGCCAGCCAGGGACTAGCGTTTAATGAGCAGTTCTTC
-	TRBV4-1	TRBJ2-7	-	CASSQVGQYEQYF	TGCGCCAGCAGCCAAGTCGGCCAGTACGAGCAGTACTTC
-	TRBV6-4	TRBJ2-5	-	CASSGTRDTQETQYF	TGTGCCAGCAGTGGAACACGGGACACCCAAGAGACCCAGTACTTC
-	TRBV7-2	TRBJ2-7	-	CASSPAGARYEQYF	TGTGCCAGCAGCCCCGCGGGGGCGCGGTACGAGCAGTACTTC
-	TRBV5-1	TRBJ1-2	few	CASSTDGFAGYTF	TGCGCCAGCAGCACGGACGGGTTTGCTGGCTACACCTTC
TRBD2	TRBV7-3	TRBJ2-5	-	CASSSQAGVGETQYF	TGTGCCAGCAGCTCTCAAGCGGGAGTCGGAGAGACCCAGTACTTC
-	TRBV18	TRBJ2-2	-	CASSPQGLDLWTGELFF	TGTGCCAGCTCACCACAGGGCCTCGACCTGTGGACCGGGGAGCTGTTTTTT
-	TRBV11-1	TRBJ2-7	once	CASRGETYEQYF	TGTGCCAGCAGGGGCGAAACCTACGAGCAGTACTTC
TRBD2	TRBV11-2	TRBJ2-1	-	CASSPRLKAGVINEQFF	TGTGCCAGCAGCCCCCGATTGAAGGCGGGAGTAATAAATGAGCAGTTCTTC
-	TRBV18	TRBJ2-1	-	CASSLDNEQFF	TGTGCCAGCTCACTCGACAATGAGCAGTTCTTC